This T cell receptor beta chain was sequenced for a study of T cells in Graves' hyperthyroidism and ophthalmopathy. Study overall: The blood sample was taken at first diagnosis, before treatment began. The study, taken as a whole, reports: Clonotypes that were expanded in thyroid above 0.001 mostly appeared in blood too.

This clonotype was seen repeatedly, ten times or more. Its target is not known. The CDR3 spans 14 residues. Trimming took 5 bases from V and 5 from J, leaving 15 bases between them. Per germline, CDR1 MNHEY and CDR2 SMNVEV (reference sequence). The CDR3 regions of TCR beta were amplified from RNA transcripts. The TCR CDR3 first-round RT-PCR relied on the HTBI primer set. TCRdb analysed the multiplex PCR reads with MiXCR anew, one entry per CDR3 protein. The repertoire holds about 59,000 distinct CDR3 sequences, with about 50% as singletons. Material: blood. The rearrangement joins TRBV27 to TRBJ1-1, with D hard to call. The sequence was obtained from a woman aged 60 to 75 with Graves' ophthalmopathy. CDR3 bases: TGTGCCAGCAGTCCCCGGGGAGTAATAACTGAAGCTTTCTTT. It yields the protein CASSPRGVITEAFF.